These T cell receptor beta chains were read from a single sample in a study of post-analysis software for immune sequencing data. Each CDR3 protein is one row after TCRdb ran MiXCR on the PCR reads. The sample lists hundreds of thousands of distinct CDR3 sequences, roughly 38% seen once, with 6% to 9% in the top ten. The sample taken for sequencing was blood. These receptors were obtained from a girl aged 2-15 years with multiple sclerosis. Each CDR3 is given without its conserved first and last residue. Size is omitted from some rows. Given values are once, few, many or a class for expanded clones.

J: TRBJ1-1
size: .
V: TRBV29-1
CDR3: SVAPPGWADTEAF

J: TRBJ1-2
size: few
V: TRBV6-5
CDR3: ASSKGQAYGYT

J: TRBJ2-4
size: .
V: TRBV5-1
CDR3: ASSRTGAVKNIQY

J: TRBJ1-6
size: .
V: TRBV5-1
CDR3: ASSFELRDGRYNSPLH

J: TRBJ1-2
size: .
V: TRBV7-2
CDR3: VSSFEILASYT

J: .
size: .
V: TRBV21-1
CDR3: ASSKKIGAYEQY

J: TRBJ1-2
size: .
V: TRBV4-1
CDR3: ASRQRGGGFYGYT

J: TRBJ2-1
size: .
V: TRBV7-2
CDR3: ASSLAAEPYNEQF

J: TRBJ2-5
size: .
V: TRBV20-1
CDR3: SARVSRMVVDQETQY

J: .
size: .
V: TRBV5-5
CDR3: ASSSTRRIAYEQY

J: TRBJ1-5
size: .
V: TRBV6-6
CDR3: ASSYLVSNQPQH

J: TRBJ2-1
size: .
V: TRBV6-1
CDR3: ASSPLGVEETQF

J: TRBJ1-5
size: .
V: TRBV20-1
CDR3: SAISSGGHRNQPQH

J: TRBJ2-3
size: few
V: TRBV28
CDR3: ASSLGLAGFTDTQY

J: TRBJ2-7
size: .
V: TRBV15
CDR3: ATSRPTSGSPYEQY

J: TRBJ2-1
size: .
V: TRBV5-6
CDR3: ASSLGLAGVSNEQF

J: TRBJ1-4
size: few
V: TRBV18
CDR3: ASSPGLNEKLF

J: TRBJ2-7
size: .
V: TRBV28
CDR3: ASSLWARGEQY

J: TRBJ2-5
size: .
V: TRBV9
CDR3: ASSVAPGGSKETQY

J: TRBJ2-7
size: .
V: TRBV7-2
CDR3: ASSLSGLNTYEQY

J: TRBJ2-3
size: few
V: TRBV20-1
CDR3: SALRLVGTDTQY

J: TRBJ2-5
size: few
V: TRBV7-6
CDR3: ASSLVGGIETQY

J: TRBJ2-1
size: few
V: TRBV12-3/TRBV12-4
CDR3: ASSFGQYEQF

J: TRBJ2-3
size: .
V: TRBV4-1
CDR3: ASSPGQRSTDTQY